This TCR beta chain is from a study of blood T cell repertoires in COVID-19. Study-wide background: Acute-phase and convalescent COVID-19 samples originated in the United States, Italy and Spain. PBMCs, B-cell-depleted T cells, or T cells provided the cDNA or gDNA that made up the material.

The assay was immunoSEQ multiplex PCR, and TCRdb's table has in-frame clones only and misses some. This table holds around 250,000 clones, approximately 82% found once. This CDR3 region has 14 residues. V trimming: 7 bases; J trimming: 5 bases; junction bases outside the gene matches: 10. Germline V CDR1 and CDR2: MNHEY, SVGAGI. This clonotype was sampled from an elderly woman with acute or convalescent COVID-19. The chain couples TRBV6-5 to TRBJ2-5; 7 positions agree with TRBD1. Material for sequencing was peripheral blood. The CDR3 protein is CASKPQGDVETQYF. DNA for the CDR3: TGTGCCAGCAAACCCCAGGGGGATGTTGAGACCCAGTACTTC.